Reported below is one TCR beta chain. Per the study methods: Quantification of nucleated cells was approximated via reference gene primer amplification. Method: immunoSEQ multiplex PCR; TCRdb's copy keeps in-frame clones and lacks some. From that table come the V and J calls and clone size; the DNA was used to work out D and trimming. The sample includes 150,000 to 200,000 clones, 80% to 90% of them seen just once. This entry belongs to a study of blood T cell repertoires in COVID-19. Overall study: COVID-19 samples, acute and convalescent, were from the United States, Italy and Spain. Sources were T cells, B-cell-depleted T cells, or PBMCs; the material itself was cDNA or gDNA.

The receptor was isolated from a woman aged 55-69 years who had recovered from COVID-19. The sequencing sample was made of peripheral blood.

The CDR3 DNA reads TGCGCCAGCAGTGAGAACCCTAGCGGGGCGGTGAGTGAGCAGTTCTTC. Translating gives CASSENPSGAVSEQFF. This rearrangement joins TRBV10-1 to TRBJ2-1; TRBD2 matches at 9 bases. This CDR3 is 16 amino acids long. Germline lookup yields CDR1 WNHNN and CDR2 SYGVQD (reference sequence). V was clipped by 2 bases and J by 9 bases; unmatched bases: 11.